The source of this T cell receptor (beta chain) is a study of blood T cell repertoires in COVID-19. Background on the study: COVID-19 samples collected from the United States, Italy and Spain covered acute and convalescent phases. Nucleic acid was either cDNA or gDNA, and it came from T cells, B-cell-depleted T cells, or PBMCs.

Exposed study participants had met a COVID-19 case within 2 weeks before entry. Sequencing used immunoSEQ multiplex PCR; TCRdb keeps in-frame clones, though not all of them. The data contain a few hundred thousand clones, approximately 93% of them singletons. This clone was detected only once. Germline values: CDR1 SGHDT, CDR2 YYEEEE. V was trimmed by 0 bases and J by 2 bases, leaving 10 bases between them. The CDR3 spans 15 residues. The sequence came from a woman aged 40 to 50 who had been exposed to COVID-19. This sequence joins TRBV5-6 and TRBJ2-3; D might be TRBD1 (6 bases). The material sequenced was PBMCs or T cells enriched from blood (not recorded which). The CDR3 DNA follows: TGTGCCAGCAGCTTGGATCAGGGGTCCACAGATACGCAGTATTTT. As protein: CASSLDQGSTDTQYF.